Sequencing of this T cell receptor (beta chain) was carried out in a study of T cells in Graves' hyperthyroidism and ophthalmopathy. Findings and caveats of the study: Most thyroid clonotypes expanded above 0.001 were also detected in blood.

This clonotype was recorded a few times. No antigen is known for it. TCR beta CDR3 regions were amplified from RNA transcripts. Carried out on the TCR CDR3, a first-round RT-PCR used the HTBI primer set. MiXCR, run by TCRdb on the multiplex PCR reads, gives a single entry per CDR3 protein. The top ten clones hold about 35% of a sample with about 640,000 distinct CDR3 sequences, around 21% of them seen once. V lost 2 bases and J lost 4, with 17 bases in between. Germline CDR1 reads MNHEY; CDR2 reads SVGEGT. There are 16 residues in the CDR3. The TCR comes from a man under 40 with Graves' ophthalmopathy. Sample: blood. This chain joins TRBV6-2 or TRBV6-3 and TRBJ2-5; a possible D gene is TRBD1 (6 bases). CDR3 loop: CASSYGPRGTRETQYF. For the CDR3, the DNA is TGTGCCAGCAGTTACGGCCCCAGGGGTACCCGAGAGACCCAGTACTTC.